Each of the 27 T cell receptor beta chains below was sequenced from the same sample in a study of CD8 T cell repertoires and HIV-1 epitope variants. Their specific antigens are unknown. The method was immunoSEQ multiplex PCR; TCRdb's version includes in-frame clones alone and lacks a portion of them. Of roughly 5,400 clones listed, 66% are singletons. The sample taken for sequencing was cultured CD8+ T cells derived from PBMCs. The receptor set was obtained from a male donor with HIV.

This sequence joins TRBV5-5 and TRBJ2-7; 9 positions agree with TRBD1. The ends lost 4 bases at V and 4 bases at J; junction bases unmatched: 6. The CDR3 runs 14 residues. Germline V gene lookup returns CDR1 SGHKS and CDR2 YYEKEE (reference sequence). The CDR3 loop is CASSKGTGRYEQYF. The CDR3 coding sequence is TGTGCCAGCAGCAAAGGGACAGGGAGATACGAGCAGTACTTC.

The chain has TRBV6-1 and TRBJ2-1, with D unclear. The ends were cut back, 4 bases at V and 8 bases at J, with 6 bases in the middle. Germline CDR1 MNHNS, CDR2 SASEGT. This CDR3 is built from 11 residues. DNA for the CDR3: TGTGCCAGCAGTGGGGCCTATGAGCAGTTCTTC. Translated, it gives CASSGAYEQFF.

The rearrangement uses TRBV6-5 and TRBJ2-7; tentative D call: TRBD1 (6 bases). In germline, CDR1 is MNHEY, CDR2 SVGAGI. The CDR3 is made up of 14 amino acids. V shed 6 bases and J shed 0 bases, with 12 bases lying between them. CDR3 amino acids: CASRYRESSYEQYF. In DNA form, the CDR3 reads TGTGCCAGCAGATACAGGGAAAGCTCCTACGAGCAGTACTTC.

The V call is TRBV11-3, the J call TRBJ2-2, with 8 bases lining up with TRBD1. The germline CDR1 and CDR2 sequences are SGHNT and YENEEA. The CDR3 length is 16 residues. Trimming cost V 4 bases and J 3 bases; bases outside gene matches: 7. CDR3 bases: TGTGCCAGCAGCTCCTGGACAGGGACGGACACCGGGGAGCTGTTTTTT. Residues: CASSSWTGTDTGELFF.

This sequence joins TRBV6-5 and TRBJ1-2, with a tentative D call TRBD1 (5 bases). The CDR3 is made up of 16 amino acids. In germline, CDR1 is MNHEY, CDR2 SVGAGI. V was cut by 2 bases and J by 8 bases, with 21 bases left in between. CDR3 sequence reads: CASSYSQQGRSGGYTF. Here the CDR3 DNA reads TGTGCCAGCAGTTACAGCCAGCAGGGCAGGTCGGGGGGCTACACCTTC.

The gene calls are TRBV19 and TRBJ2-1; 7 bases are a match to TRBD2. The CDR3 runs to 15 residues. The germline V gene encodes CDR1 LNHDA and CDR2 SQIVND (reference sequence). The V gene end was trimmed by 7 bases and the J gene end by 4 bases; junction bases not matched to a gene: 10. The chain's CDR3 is CASNTWGGSYNEQFF. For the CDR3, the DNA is TGTGCCAGTAACACTTGGGGGGGGTCTTACAATGAGCAGTTCTTC.

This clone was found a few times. CDR3 loop: CASSPPRGGHEQYF. CDR3 in DNA: TGTGCCAGCTCACCACCCCGGGGAGGGCACGAGCAGTACTTC. The J gene is TRBJ2-7, the V gene TRBV18, with 7 positions matching TRBD2. Germline V gene sequence: CDR1 KGHSH, CDR2 LQKENI. The CDR3 extends over 14 amino acids. Trimming cost V 0 bases and J 5 bases; bases outside gene matches: 4.

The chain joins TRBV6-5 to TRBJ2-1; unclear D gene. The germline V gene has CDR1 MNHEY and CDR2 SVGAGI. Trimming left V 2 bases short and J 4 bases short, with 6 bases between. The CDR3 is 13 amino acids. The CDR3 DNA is TGTGCCAGCAGTTACGACCGGTACAATGAGCAGTTCTTC. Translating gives CASSYDRYNEQFF.

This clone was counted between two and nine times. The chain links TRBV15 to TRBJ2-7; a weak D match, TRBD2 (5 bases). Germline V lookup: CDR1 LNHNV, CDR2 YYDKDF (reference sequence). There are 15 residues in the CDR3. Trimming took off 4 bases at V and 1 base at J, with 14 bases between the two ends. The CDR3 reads CATSTSRGSSYEQYF. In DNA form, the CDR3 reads TGTGCCACCAGCACGAGCCGGGGTAGTTCCTACGAGCAGTACTTC.

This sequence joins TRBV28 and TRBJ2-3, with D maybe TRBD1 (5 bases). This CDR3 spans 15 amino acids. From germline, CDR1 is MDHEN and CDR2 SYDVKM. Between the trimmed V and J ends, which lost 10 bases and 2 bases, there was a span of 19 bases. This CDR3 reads CATTLRVIFTDTQYF. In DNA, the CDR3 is TGTGCCACCACCCTCAGGGTTATATTCACAGATACGCAGTATTTT.

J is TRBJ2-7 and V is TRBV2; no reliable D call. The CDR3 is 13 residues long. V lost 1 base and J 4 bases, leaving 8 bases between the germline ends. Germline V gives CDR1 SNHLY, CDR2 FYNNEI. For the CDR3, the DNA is TGTGCCAGCAGTGAAGAGGCGTTATACGAGCAGTACTTC. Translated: CASSEEALYEQYF. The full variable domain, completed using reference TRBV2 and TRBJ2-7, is EPEVTQTPSHQVTQMGQEVILRCVPISNHLYFYWYRQILGQKVEFLVSFYNNEISEKSEIFDDQFSVERPDGSNFTLKIRSTKLEDSAMYFCASSEEALYEQYFGPGTRLTVT.

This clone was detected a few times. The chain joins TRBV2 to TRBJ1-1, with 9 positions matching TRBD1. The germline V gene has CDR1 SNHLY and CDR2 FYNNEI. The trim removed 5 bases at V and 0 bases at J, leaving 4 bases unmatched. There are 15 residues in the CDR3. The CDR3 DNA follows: TGTGCCAGCAGTTGGACAGGGGACATGAACACTGAAGCTTTCTTT. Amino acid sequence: CASSWTGDMNTEAFF.

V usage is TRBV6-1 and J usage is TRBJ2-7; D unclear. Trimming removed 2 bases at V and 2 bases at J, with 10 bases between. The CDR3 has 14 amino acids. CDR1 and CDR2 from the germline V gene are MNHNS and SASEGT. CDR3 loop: CASSEWAAPYEQYF. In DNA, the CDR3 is TGTGCCAGCAGTGAATGGGCAGCCCCCTACGAGCAGTACTTC.

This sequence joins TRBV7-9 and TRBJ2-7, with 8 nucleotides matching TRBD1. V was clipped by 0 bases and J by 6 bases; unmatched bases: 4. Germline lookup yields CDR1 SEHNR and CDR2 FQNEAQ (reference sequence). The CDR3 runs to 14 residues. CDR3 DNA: TGTGCCAGCAGCTTAGCCGGGACAGGTACCGAGCAGTACTTC. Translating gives CASSLAGTGTEQYF.

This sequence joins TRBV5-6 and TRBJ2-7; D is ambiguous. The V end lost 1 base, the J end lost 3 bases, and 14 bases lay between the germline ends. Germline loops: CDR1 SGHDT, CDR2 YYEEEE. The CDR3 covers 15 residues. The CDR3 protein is CASSLRSRDDYEQYF. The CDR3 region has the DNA TGTGCCAGCAGCTTGAGGTCAAGGGATGACTACGAGCAGTACTTC.

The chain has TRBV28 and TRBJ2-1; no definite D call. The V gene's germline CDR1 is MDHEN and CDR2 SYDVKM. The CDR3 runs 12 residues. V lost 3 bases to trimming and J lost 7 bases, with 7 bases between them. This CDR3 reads CASSLGLNEQFF. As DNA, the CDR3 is TGTGCCAGCAGTTTGGGGTTAAATGAGCAGTTCTTC. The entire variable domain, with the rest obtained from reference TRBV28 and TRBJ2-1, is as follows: DVKVTQSSRYLVKRTGEKVFLECVQDMDHENMFWYRQDPGLGLRLIYFSYDVKMKEKGDIPEGYSVSREKKERFSLILESASTNQTSMYLCASSLGLNEQFFGPGTRLTVL.

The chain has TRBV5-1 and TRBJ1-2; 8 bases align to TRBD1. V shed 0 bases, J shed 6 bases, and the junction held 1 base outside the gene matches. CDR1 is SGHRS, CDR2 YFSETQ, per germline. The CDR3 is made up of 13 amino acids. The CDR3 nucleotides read TGCGCCAGCAGCTTGGCGACAGGGGATGGCTACACCTTC. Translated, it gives CASSLATGDGYTF.

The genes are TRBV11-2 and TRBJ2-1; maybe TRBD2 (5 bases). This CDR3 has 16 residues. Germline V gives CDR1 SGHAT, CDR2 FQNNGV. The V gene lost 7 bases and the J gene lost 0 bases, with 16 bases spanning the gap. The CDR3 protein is CASIINSGDSYNEQFF. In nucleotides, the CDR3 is TGTGCCAGCATCATCAACAGCGGAGACTCCTACAATGAGCAGTTCTTC. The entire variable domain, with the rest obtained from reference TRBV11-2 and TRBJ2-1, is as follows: EAGVAQSPRYKIIEKRQSVAFWCNPISGHATLYWYQQILGQGPKLLIQFQNNGVVDDSQLPKDRFSAERLKGVDSTLKIQPAKLEDSAVYLCASIINSGDSYNEQFFGPGTRLTVL.

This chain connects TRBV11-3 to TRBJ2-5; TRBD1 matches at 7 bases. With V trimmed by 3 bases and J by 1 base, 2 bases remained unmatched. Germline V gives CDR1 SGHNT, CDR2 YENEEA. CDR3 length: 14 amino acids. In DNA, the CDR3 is TGTGCCAGCAGCTTGGACAGGTCCCAAGAGACCCAGTACTTC. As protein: CASSLDRSQETQYF. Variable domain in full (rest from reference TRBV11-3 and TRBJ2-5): EAGVVQSPRYKIIEKKQPVAFWCNPISGHNTLYWYLQNLGQGPELLIRYENEEAVDDSQLPKDRFSAERLKGVDSTLKIQPAELGDSAVYLCASSLDRSQETQYFGPGTRLLVL.

DNA for the CDR3: TGTGCCAGCAGCTTACTCCCCCCGAACACTGAAGCTTTCTTT. Translated: CASSLLPPNTEAFF. This chain links TRBV7-6 with TRBJ1-1; D not certain. The V end lost 2 bases, the J end lost 1 base, and 8 bases lay between the germline ends. The CDR3 length is 14 residues. Germline CDR1 reads SGHVS; CDR2 reads FNYEAQ.

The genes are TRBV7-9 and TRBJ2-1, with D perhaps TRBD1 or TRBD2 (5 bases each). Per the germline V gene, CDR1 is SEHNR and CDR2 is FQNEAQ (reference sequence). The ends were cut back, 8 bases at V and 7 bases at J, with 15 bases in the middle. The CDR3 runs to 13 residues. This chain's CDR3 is CASARDPSNEQFF. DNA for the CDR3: TGTGCCAGCGCCCGGGACCCCTCTAATGAGCAGTTCTTC.

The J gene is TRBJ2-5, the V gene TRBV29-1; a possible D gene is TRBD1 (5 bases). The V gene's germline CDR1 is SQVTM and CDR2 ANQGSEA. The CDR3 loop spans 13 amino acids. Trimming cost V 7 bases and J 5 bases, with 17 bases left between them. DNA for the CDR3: TGCAGCGCTTCGAAAGGGGTCGGGGAGACCCAGTACTTC. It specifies CSASKGVGETQYF.

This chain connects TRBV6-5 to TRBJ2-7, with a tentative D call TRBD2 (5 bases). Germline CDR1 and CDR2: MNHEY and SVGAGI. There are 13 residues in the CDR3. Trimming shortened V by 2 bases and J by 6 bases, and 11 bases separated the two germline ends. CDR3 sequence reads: CASSYLEGSEQYF. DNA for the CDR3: TGTGCCAGCAGTTACCTTGAGGGAAGCGAGCAGTACTTC.

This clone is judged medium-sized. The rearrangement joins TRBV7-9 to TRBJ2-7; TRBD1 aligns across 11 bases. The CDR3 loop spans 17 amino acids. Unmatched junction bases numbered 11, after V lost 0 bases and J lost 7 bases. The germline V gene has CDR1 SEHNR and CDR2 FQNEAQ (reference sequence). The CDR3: CASSLAGLGQGAYEQYF. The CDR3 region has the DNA TGTGCCAGCAGCTTAGCAGGACTAGGACAGGGGGCTTATGAGCAGTACTTC.

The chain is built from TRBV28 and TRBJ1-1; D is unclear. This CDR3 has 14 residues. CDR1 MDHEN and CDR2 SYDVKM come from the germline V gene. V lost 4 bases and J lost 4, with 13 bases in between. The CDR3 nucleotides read TGTGCCAGCAGTTCCCTCTGGGGTTCCACTGAAGCTTTCTTT. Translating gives CASSSLWGSTEAFF.

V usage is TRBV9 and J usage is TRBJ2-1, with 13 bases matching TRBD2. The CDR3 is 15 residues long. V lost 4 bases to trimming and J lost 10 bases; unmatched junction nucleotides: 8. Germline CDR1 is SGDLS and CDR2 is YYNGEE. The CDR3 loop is CASSPWTSGGREQFF. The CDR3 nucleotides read TGTGCCAGCAGCCCCTGGACTAGCGGGGGCCGGGAGCAGTTCTTC.

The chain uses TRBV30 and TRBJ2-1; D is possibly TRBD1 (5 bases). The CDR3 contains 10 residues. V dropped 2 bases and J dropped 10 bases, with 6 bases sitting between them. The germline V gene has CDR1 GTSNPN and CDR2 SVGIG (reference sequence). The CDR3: CAWSWGEQFF. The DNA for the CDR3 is TGTGCCTGGAGTTGGGGCGAGCAGTTCTTC. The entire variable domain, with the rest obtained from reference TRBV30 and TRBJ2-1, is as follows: SQTIHQWPATLVQPVGSPLSLECTVEGTSNPNLYWYRQAAGRGLQLLFYSVGIGQISSEVPQNLSASRPQDRQFILSSKKLLLSDSGFYLCAWSWGEQFFGPGTRLTVL.